The 14 T cell receptor beta chains below come from one sample, sequenced in a study of early T cells in non-severe SARS-CoV-2 infection (dated by TCRdb to the early 2020s). Library prep was done by 5' RACE. Data came from a NextSeq 500. TCRdb reworked the public reads: Q25 trimming with fastp, MiXCR clone assembly, productive beta chains retained. Each entry merges the rows of one CDR3 protein and shows their most common DNA and genes. In this sample the table shows 86,000 or so distinct CDR3 sequences, roughly 13% of which occur a single time. Around 3% of the sample belongs to the ten largest clones. Source material: whole blood. These receptors were collected from an adult who was a healthcare worker with PCR-confirmed SARS-CoV-2 infection or an uninfected control (not recorded which).

This clonotype has a count of ten or more. The chain uses TRBV12-3 or TRBV12-4 and TRBJ2-3; 9 nucleotides align to TRBD2. The CDR3 sequence is 14 residues long. V dropped 9 bases and J dropped 5; count of bases not matched to a gene: 9. CDR3 DNA sequence: TGTGCCAGTTGTCAGGGACTAGCCGAAGATACGCAGTATTTT. Amino acids: CASCQGLAEDTQYF.

This clonotype was picked up many times. The chain employs TRBV10-1 and TRBJ2-1, with 10 bases matching TRBD1. After removal of 6 bases from V and 6 bases from J, the junction contained 5 bases not matched to a gene. The CDR3 runs 14 residues. The germline V gene encodes CDR1 WNHNN and CDR2 SYGVQD (reference sequence). CDR3 coding DNA: TGCGCCAGCAGCCCCGGGACAGGGGTCAATGAGCAGTTCTTC. Translated: CASSPGTGVNEQFF.

This clonotype was seen more than once but under ten times. The rearrangement uses TRBV6-5 and TRBJ1-2; tentative D call: TRBD1 (5 bases). Germline values: CDR1 MNHEY, CDR2 SVGAGI. The CDR3 runs 16 residues. With 8 bases removed from V and 0 bases from J, the gap between germline ends came to 19 bases. CDR3: CASGIGTATSNYGYTF. CDR3 DNA: TGTGCCAGCGGGATAGGGACGGCGACATCTAACTATGGCTACACCTTC.

This clonotype was observed many times. This chain connects TRBV15 to TRBJ1-2, with unresolved D. Germline V lookup: CDR1 LNHNV, CDR2 YYDKDF (reference sequence). The CDR3 spans 16 residues. The V end lost 3 bases, the J end lost 0 bases, and 14 bases lay between the germline ends. In DNA form, the CDR3 reads TGTGCCACCAGCAGGTTGTCAGCTGACACTAACTATGGCTACACCTTC. It specifies CATSRLSADTNYGYTF.

The sample holds a few counts of this clonotype. This chain uses TRBV9 with TRBJ2-1, with 7 bases lining up with TRBD1. The germline V gene has CDR1 SGDLS and CDR2 YYNGEE. Trimming removed 3 bases from V and 4 bases from J; junction bases left unmatched: 4. This CDR3 region has 14 residues. The CDR3 nucleotides are TGTGCCAGCAGCGCCACGACAGGGTACAATGAGCAGTTCTTC. It is translated as CASSATTGYNEQFF. Supplemented by reference TRBV9 and TRBJ2-1, the full variable domain reads DSGVTQTPKHLITATGQRVTLRCSPRSGDLSVYWYQQSLDQGLQFLIQYYNGEERAKGNILERFSAQQFPDLHSELNLSSLELGDSALYFCASSATTGYNEQFFGPGTRLTVL.

This clonotype was seen a handful of times. The V and J genes are TRBV2 and TRBJ2-4; TRBD1 aligns across 8 bases. Germline V gene lookup returns CDR1 SNHLY and CDR2 FYNNEI. The CDR3 totals 14 residues. The V segment lost 4 bases and the J segment 6 bases; nucleotides outside the gene matches: 5. CDR3 sequence: CASSAEQGGNIQYF. The CDR3 nucleotides are TGTGCCAGCAGTGCGGAACAGGGGGGAAACATTCAGTACTTC.

This clonotype showed up just a few times. CDR3 coding DNA: TGTGCCAGCTCACCTCAACCCAGACAGGGCACTGAAGCTTTCTTT. This codes for CASSPQPRQGTEAFF. The rearrangement links TRBV18 to TRBJ1-1, with 7 nucleotides matching TRBD1. J was trimmed by 4 bases and V by 3 bases; bases with no gene match: 8. The CDR3 totals 15 residues. Germline lookup yields CDR1 KGHSH and CDR2 LQKENI.

The rearrangement links TRBV6-2 or TRBV6-3 to TRBJ2-3, with 10 bases matching TRBD2. CDR1 is MNHEY, CDR2 SVGEGT, per germline. The V and J ends lost 6 bases and 3 bases, in that order; junction bases with no gene match: 3. The CDR3 runs 14 residues. The CDR3 protein is CASSPSGRTDTQYF. CDR3 bases: TGTGCCAGCAGCCCTAGCGGGAGAACAGATACGCAGTATTTT.

The CDR3 region has the DNA TGCGCCAGCAGCCAACTACTAGCGGGCGCCTTGACCCAGTACTTC. Protein: CASSQLLAGALTQYF. The chain recombines TRBV4-1 with TRBJ2-5, with 9 bases matching TRBD2. V lost 2 bases and J lost 7; bases outside the gene matches: 8. Germline lookup yields CDR1 MGHRA and CDR2 YSYEKL. The CDR3 runs 15 residues.

The chain joins TRBV6-5 to TRBJ1-2; possible D gene TRBD1, 6 bases. Per the germline V gene, CDR1 is MNHEY and CDR2 is SVGAGI. Trimming shortened V by 6 bases and J by 3 bases, and 20 bases separated the two germline ends. This CDR3 has 16 residues. The CDR3 reads CASRNTQRTAHYGYTF. The CDR3 DNA follows: TGTGCCAGCAGAAATACCCAACGGACAGCACACTATGGCTACACCTTC.

To note about this clonotype: It may be a read error: a sequence one base away is much more abundant. The chain recombines TRBV18 with TRBJ1-3; D is possibly TRBD1 (5 bases). Looked up from germline, CDR1 is KGHSH and CDR2 is LQKENI. This CDR3 contains 16 residues. This CDR3 is CASSLEGRTTGDTIYF. The CDR3 region has the DNA TGTGCCAGCTCACTAGAGGGACGGACCACTGGAGACACCATATATTTT.

This clonotype was detected ten times or more. The chain employs TRBV4-1 and TRBJ1-1; D unresolved. Trimming took off 4 bases at V and 1 base at J, with 7 bases between the two ends. The length of the CDR3 is 13 residues. Per germline, CDR1 MGHRA and CDR2 YSYEKL. The CDR3 reads CASSLPPNTEAFF. CDR3 nucleotide sequence: TGCGCCAGCAGCCTACCTCCGAACACTGAAGCTTTCTTT.

This sequence joins TRBV7-3 and TRBJ2-3; a weak D match, TRBD2 (5 bases). Germline CDR1 reads SGHTA; CDR2 reads FQGTGA. The CDR3 is 14 amino acids. Trimming stripped 5 bases from V and 2 bases from J, with 11 bases between. The CDR3 nucleotides read TGTGCCAGCAGCCCGTCAGCGGCCACAGATACGCAGTATTTT. This sequence encodes CASSPSAATDTQYF.

J is TRBJ2-1 and V is TRBV27; 14 bases fit TRBD2. CDR1 MNHEY and CDR2 SMNVEV come from the germline V gene (reference sequence). The CDR3 is 18 residues long. V lost 6 bases to trimming and J lost 0 bases; unmatched junction nucleotides: 7. CDR3 DNA sequence: TGTGCCAGCAGCCTTGGACTAGCGGGGGGCAGCTCCTACAATGAGCAGTTCTTC. The encoded protein is CASSLGLAGGSSYNEQFF.